The 30 T cell receptor beta chains reported below all come from one sample, sequenced in a study of blood T cells in healthy people across ages. A second about 7 to 11 cycle PCR used barcoded and J-beta primers. TCRdb re-analysed the 5' RACE reads in MiXCR, keeping a single row per CDR3 protein. This sample carries hundreds of thousands of distinct CDR3 sequences, around 50% of them seen once, and the ten largest clones take less than 20%. The sample consisted of blood. These receptors were obtained from a man of 80 years or more in good health.

The gene calls are TRBV7-9 and TRBJ2-1; tentative D call: TRBD2 (5 bases). Germline CDR1 and CDR2: SEHNR and FQNEAQ (reference sequence). The CDR3 runs 14 residues. Trimming pared 8 bases from V and 5 bases from J, leaving 16 bases between. CDR3 nucleotide sequence: TGTGCCAGCGTCCTTGGGCTAGCACACAATGAGCAGTTCTTC. This gives the protein CASVLGLAHNEQFF.

The chain combines TRBV3-1 with TRBJ1-2; no reliable D call. CDR3 length equals 16 residues. Trimming removed 0 bases at V and 7 bases at J, with 18 bases between. Germline CDR1 LGHDT, CDR2 YNNKEL (reference sequence). The CDR3 loop is CASSQDVQAGSSGYTF. The CDR3 DNA reads TGTGCCAGCAGCCAAGATGTCCAGGCGGGGTCCAGTGGCTACACCTTC.

This clonotype has only a few counts. The chain joins TRBV20-1 to TRBJ2-4; 10 bases line up with TRBD1. CDR3 length: 11 residues. With V trimmed by 4 bases and J by 14 bases, 5 bases remained unmatched. The germline V gene encodes CDR1 DFQATT and CDR2 SNEGSKA (reference sequence). The CDR3 DNA reads TGCAGTGCTACGGACAGGGGGTCCGAGTACTTC. It specifies CSATDRGSEYF.

This clonotype was detected a few times. The CDR3 sequence is CASSPTHTSTDTQYF. The CDR3 region has the DNA TGTGCCAGCAGTCCGACACATACCAGCACAGATACGCAGTATTTT. The chain joins TRBV2 to TRBJ2-3; no definite D call. Trimming pared 5 bases from V and 0 bases from J, leaving 12 bases between. The CDR3 has 15 residues. CDR1 and CDR2 (germline): SNHLY, FYNNEI.

This clonotype was recorded a few times. The rearrangement uses TRBV14 and TRBJ1-6; the D is unclear. The CDR3 covers 16 residues. Deletions cut 2 bases from V and 2 bases from J, with 10 bases between. CDR1 is SGHDN, CDR2 FVKESK, per germline. The CDR3 reads CASSQRAIAYNSPLHF. DNA for the CDR3: TGTGCCAGCAGCCAACGAGCAATCGCCTATAATTCACCCCTCCACTTT.

This chain uses TRBV7-2 with TRBJ2-5; the D call may be TRBD1 or TRBD2 (5 bases each). CDR1 SGHTA and CDR2 FQGNSA come from the germline V gene. The CDR3 covers 19 residues. Trimming stripped 1 base from V and 3 bases from J, with 24 bases between. The CDR3 DNA reads as TGTACCAGCAGCTTAGAGGTTCCGGGGACGAGAAAGGGAAAAGAGACCCAGTACTTC. It codes for CTSSLEVPGTRKGKETQYF.

The gene calls are TRBV7-9 and TRBJ2-3, with TRBD1 identical over 8 bases. The CDR3 has 16 residues. Germline V lookup: CDR1 SEHNR, CDR2 FQNEAQ (reference sequence). The junction had 7 bases not matched to a gene; V was cut back by 3 bases and J by 2 bases. CDR3 region: CASSFTGGLPTDTQYF. CDR3 sequence (DNA): TGTGCCAGCAGCTTTACAGGGGGACTTCCCACAGATACGCAGTATTTT.

This clonotype showed up just a few times. The V and J genes are TRBV14 and TRBJ1-1; TRBD1 matches at 7 bases. The CDR3 contains 14 residues. In germline, CDR1 is SGHDN, CDR2 FVKESK. Germline trimming cut 4 bases from V and 0 bases from J; bases unmatched to any gene: 2. The CDR3 nucleotides read TGTGCCAGCAGCCCGGGACAGTTGAACACTGAAGCTTTCTTT. Translation: CASSPGQLNTEAFF.

The chain uses TRBV5-5 and TRBJ2-1; TRBD2 matches at 10 bases. Germline trimming cut 1 base from V and 12 bases from J; bases unmatched to any gene: 13. The germline CDR1 and CDR2 sequences are SGHKS and YYEKEE (reference sequence). The CDR3 length is 16 residues. Written as DNA, the CDR3 is TGTGCCAGCAGCTTGATCCCAGCGGGAGGGCCTTTTGGGCAGTTCTTC. Translated, it gives CASSLIPAGGPFGQFF.

The V call is TRBV12-3 or TRBV12-4, the J call TRBJ1-1; TRBD1 agrees at 7 bases. The CDR3 runs 16 residues. Trimming cost V 6 bases and J 4 bases; bases outside gene matches: 14. CDR3 protein: CASRNAGGGGGTEAFF. Here the CDR3 DNA reads TGTGCCAGCAGAAACGCAGGGGGAGGTGGTGGCACTGAAGCTTTCTTT.

This chain uses TRBV12-3 or TRBV12-4 with TRBJ2-5; D gene unclear. Trimming shortened V by 8 bases and J by 2 bases, and 15 bases separated the two germline ends. The CDR3 length is 14 residues. CDR3 DNA sequence: TGTGCCAGCCAGGACGCTTCCGTACAAGAGACCCAGTACTTC. It translates to CASQDASVQETQYF.

The gene calls are TRBV29-1 and TRBJ2-7; D is uncertain. The CDR3 is made up of 13 amino acids. Trimming shortened V by 1 base and J by 6 bases, and 13 bases separated the two germline ends. Germline lookup yields CDR1 SQVTM and CDR2 ANQGSEA. The CDR3 bases are TGCAGCGTTGAAGTCCCCAACTATAGCGAGCAGTACTTC. Translation gives CSVEVPNYSEQYF.

The chain carries TRBV14 and TRBJ2-1; D possibly corresponds to TRBD2 (5 bases). V shed 4 bases and J shed 0 bases, with 7 bases lying between them. CDR3 length: 14 residues. Germline CDR1 and CDR2: SGHDN and FVKESK. CDR3 protein: CASSLLDSYNEQFF. CDR3 DNA sequence: TGTGCCAGCAGCCTACTAGACTCCTACAATGAGCAGTTCTTC.

The chain carries TRBV2 and TRBJ1-1; perhaps TRBD1 as D (5 bases). Trimming took 5 bases from V and 4 from J, leaving 17 bases between them. Per germline, CDR1 SNHLY and CDR2 FYNNEI. The CDR3 is 15 residues long. The CDR3 is CASSSARGRATEAFF. CDR3 in DNA: TGTGCCAGCAGTTCCGCTAGGGGTCGGGCCACTGAAGCTTTCTTT.

This chain connects TRBV7-2 to TRBJ2-5; D possibly matches TRBD1 or TRBD2 (5 bases each). Germline V gives CDR1 SGHTA, CDR2 FQGNSA. Trimming pared 2 bases from V and 0 bases from J, leaving 13 bases between. CDR3 size: 16 residues. CDR3 region: CASSLTGRRDQETQYF. In DNA form, the CDR3 reads TGTGCCAGCAGCTTAACGGGACGTCGGGACCAAGAGACCCAGTACTTC.

This clonotype turned up a few times. This chain joins TRBV2 and TRBJ2-4; D not certain. The tail of the sequence fits TRBJ2-7 better, so the J call may be wrong. Germline V gene data show CDR1 as SNHLY and CDR2 as FYNNEI. The CDR3 is made up of 13 amino acids. CDR3 nucleotide sequence: TGTGCCAGCAGGCCGGATGGGACCTACGAGCAGTACTTC. Protein product: CASRPDGTYEQYF.

The chain carries TRBV28 and TRBJ2-7; TRBD2 aligns across 7 bases. V gave up 0 bases and J gave up 2 bases; unmatched junction bases: 4. The CDR3 covers 15 residues. From germline, CDR1 is MDHEN and CDR2 SYDVKM. As DNA, the CDR3 is TGTGCCAGCAGTTTATGGGAAGCGGGAACCTACGAGCAGTACTTC. This gives the protein CASSLWEAGTYEQYF.

With regard to this clonotype: A much larger clone is a single base away; this may be a read error. The chain joins TRBV19 to TRBJ2-5; the D is unclear. Judging by the DNA end, TRBJ2-1 fits better; the J call may be wrong. The CDR3 totals 13 residues. CDR1 and CDR2 from the germline V gene are LNHDA and SQIVND (reference sequence). The CDR3 sequence: CASSIAFQETQFF. CDR3 nucleotides: TGTGCCAGTAGTATAGCGTTTCAAGAGACCCAGTTCTTC.

About this clonotype: An end of the junction does not agree with germline; a read error may underlie this. The rearrangement joins TRBV11-2 to TRBJ1-6; possible D gene TRBD1, 5 bases. This CDR3 region has 15 residues. CDR1 is SGHAT, CDR2 FQNNGV, per germline. The CDR3: CASRLGTGYNSPPHF. The DNA for the CDR3 is TGTGCCAGCAGGCTAGGGACGGGGTATAATTCACCCCCCCACTTT. The whole variable domain, filled in from reference TRBV11-2 and TRBJ1-6, reads EAGVAQSPRYKIIEKRQSVAFWCNPISGHATLYWYQQILGQGPKLLIQFQNNGVVDDSQLPKDRFSAERLKGVDSTLKIQPAKLEDSAVYLCASRLGTGYNSPPHFGNGTRLTVT.

A few counts support this clonotype. The chain links TRBV30 to TRBJ2-7, with 12 positions matching TRBD1. The CDR3 runs to 15 residues. Germline lookup yields CDR1 GTSNPN and CDR2 SVGIG (reference sequence). V trimming: 0 bases; J trimming: 4 bases; junction bases outside the gene matches: 4. CDR3 in DNA: TGTGCCTGGAGTGTACGGGACAGGGGGCTTTACGAGCAGTACTTC. Its protein product is CAWSVRDRGLYEQYF. Together with reference TRBV30 and TRBJ2-7, the CDR3 gives the full variable domain: SQTIHQWPATLVQPVGSPLSLECTVEGTSNPNLYWYRQAAGRGLQLLFYSVGIGQISSEVPQNLSASRPQDRQFILSSKKLLLSDSGFYLCAWSVRDRGLYEQYFGPGTRLTVT.

A note on this clonotype: A much larger clone differs from this one at a single base, so this may be a read error. The genes are TRBV5-1 and TRBJ2-3; D perhaps matches TRBD2 (6 bases). Germline values: CDR1 SGHRS, CDR2 YFSETQ. CDR3 size: 14 residues. The DNA for the CDR3 is TGCACCAGCAGCTGGACGGGAGAGTCAGATACGCAGTATTTT. The encoded protein is CTSSWTGESDTQYF.

Only a few counts were recorded for this clonotype. The rearrangement joins TRBV7-2 to TRBJ2-5; perhaps TRBD1 as D (7 bases). The germline CDR1 and CDR2 sequences are SGHTA and FQGNSA. The CDR3 contains 15 residues. With 2 bases removed from V and 11 bases from J, the gap between germline ends came to 21 bases. Written as DNA, the CDR3 is TGTGCCAGCAGCTTATGGCAGGGGGGTAAAAATGAGCAGTACTTC. This translates into CASSLWQGGKNEQYF.

Concerning this clonotype: This sequence may be a read error, since a much larger clone differs from it by one base. This chain connects TRBV29-1 to TRBJ2-1; a possible D gene is TRBD2 (6 bases). This CDR3 is 12 amino acids long. CDR1 SQVTM and CDR2 ANQGSEA come from the germline V gene. Trimming cost V 4 bases and J 13 bases, with 17 bases left between them. CDR3 sequence: CSVGLEQETQFF. For the CDR3, the DNA is TGCAGCGTTGGACTAGAACAAGAGACCCAGTTCTTC.

This sequence joins TRBV29-1 and TRBJ2-1; tentatively, D is TRBD2 (5 bases). V dropped 6 bases and J dropped 1 base, with 19 bases sitting between them. Looked up from germline, CDR1 is SQVTM and CDR2 is ANQGSEA. The CDR3 length is 16 residues. The CDR3: CSVVTLVGVSYNEQFF. DNA of the CDR3: TGCAGCGTCGTCACACTAGTGGGAGTTTCCTACAATGAGCAGTTCTTC.

This clonotype came up many times. The chain recombines TRBV20-1 with TRBJ2-5; 10 nucleotides align to TRBD2. The germline gives CDR1 DFQATT, CDR2 SNEGSKA (reference sequence). V lost 1 base, J lost 2 bases, and 4 bases stayed unmatched. The length of the CDR3 is 15 residues. CDR3 coding DNA: TGCAGTGCTAGAGGCCTAGCGGGAGTACAAGAGACCCAGTACTTC. This gives the protein CSARGLAGVQETQYF.

Worth noting for this clonotype: Germline and junction disagree at one end, which may indicate a read error. The chain recombines TRBV13 with TRBJ2-1, with D perhaps matching TRBD2 (6 bases). CDR3 length: 14 amino acids. Germline values: CDR1 PRHDT, CDR2 FYEKMQ (reference sequence). The CDR3 reads CATSWGLNYNEQFF. The CDR3 bases are TGTGCCACCAGCTGGGGACTCAACTACAATGAGCAGTTCTTC. The full variable domain, in which reference TRBV13 and TRBJ2-1 provide the parts outside the CDR3, is AAGVIQSPRHLIKEKRETATLKCYPIPRHDTVYWYQQGPGQDPQFLISFYEKMQSDKGSIPDRFSAQQFSDYHSELNMSSLELGDSALYFCATSWGLNYNEQFFGPGTRLTVL.

J is TRBJ1-2 and V is TRBV4-1; no clear D. From germline, CDR1 is MGHRA and CDR2 YSYEKL. The CDR3 runs 15 residues. Trimming removed 2 bases from V and 2 bases from J, with 12 bases in between. CDR3 DNA sequence: TGCGCCAGCAGCCAACCGGTAGAAGGGAACTATGGCTACACCTTC. Translated: CASSQPVEGNYGYTF.

Note on this clonotype: Germline and junction disagree at one end, which may indicate a read error. The chain has TRBV4-3 and TRBJ2-1, with 9 positions matching TRBD2. This CDR3 contains 17 residues. CDR1 is LGHNA and CDR2 is YSLEER in the germline V gene. The CDR3 DNA is TGCGCCTGCAGCCAAGTGGGGAGCGGGGGGCTTTACAATGAGCAGTTCTTC. Translated: CACSQVGSGGLYNEQFF.

This chain joins TRBV6-2 or TRBV6-3 and TRBJ2-3, with TRBD2 identical over 14 bases. CDR1 and CDR2 from the germline V gene are MNHEY and SVGEGT. CDR3 length: 17 residues. V shed 0 bases, J shed 5 bases, and the junction held 4 bases outside the gene matches. The CDR3 reads CASSYSGLAGVVDTQYF. The DNA for the CDR3 is TGTGCCAGCAGTTACTCGGGACTAGCGGGAGTGGTAGATACGCAGTATTTT.

The CDR3 DNA follows: TGTGCCAGCAGCCCCATGGGACAGAACTATGGCTACACCTTC. It codes for CASSPMGQNYGYTF. V gene TRBV12-3 or TRBV12-4 combines with J gene TRBJ1-2, with TRBD1 matching over 7 bases. CDR3 length: 14 amino acids. The V gene end was trimmed by 6 bases and the J gene end by 2 bases; junction bases not matched to a gene: 6.